The source of this T cell receptor (beta chain) is a study of blood T cells in healthy people across ages (dated by TCRdb to the mid-2010s). At the level of the whole study: In model experiments, template switching captured about one uniquely barcoded TCR beta cDNA molecule for every two T cells. The study analyzed two additional independent replicas of 1 million unique cDNA reads from the same blood draw for two donors, one aged 18 to 30 and one aged 80 or older. To track age-related changes in TCR beta repertoire diversity, the study relied on deep sequencing normalized with unique cDNA molecular identifiers. Donors were grouped into four age groups: young (average about 15 years), middle-aged (roughly 40), aged (around 60) and long-lived (around 80). Overall study outcomes, separate from this receptor: As age increased, observed TCR beta diversity per million T cells dropped in a roughly linear way, and a significant reduction was already evident by age about 40. Total diversity estimates from one million sequenced T cells were considered lower bounds and underestimates. Since profiling was done on bulk unsorted PBMCs, naive and antigen-experienced compartments could not be conclusively compared. Compared with the aged group, the long-lived group had more naive CD4+ T cells, fewer expanded clones and increased TCR diversity, a pattern suggesting age selection. Donor CMV infection status was unknown, potentially confounding age-related changes in expanded clonotypes. The percentage of naive T cells measured by flow cytometry correlated strongly with observed TCR beta diversity.

Systemically healthy Caucasian individuals from Russia, 35 to 40 in total and aged roughly 6 to 100 years, were included as donors. Each donor gave ten milliliters of peripheral blood, collected into EDTA-treated Vacutainer tubes. Ficoll-Paque density-gradient centrifugation was used to isolate PBMCs, with at least 7 million obtained per sample. Trizol reagent was used to extract total RNA from PBMCs, with at least 5 micrograms per sample. For every donor, an aliquot of PBMCs went through flow cytometry to measure the percentages of naive CD45RAhigh/CD27high T cells. Based on the germline V gene, the CDR1 and CDR2 sequences are SGHTA and FQGNSA. The CDR3 contains 16 residues, cysteine and phenylalanine counted. CDR3 DNA only is kept here, 48 bases in frame from base 1. Library prep was done by 5' RACE. The sequencer was an Illumina HiSeq 2500. A second about 6 to 11 cycle PCR used a sample-barcoded 5' primer and a J-beta primer mix. A template-switch 5' adaptor carrying 12 random nucleotides introduced a unique molecular identifier onto each TCR beta cDNA molecule. Each sample yielded at least 2.5 million CDR3-containing paired-end reads. First-strand cDNA was synthesized from all RNA with the Mint cDNA synthesis kit, primed by a TRBC-specific oligonucleotide. After uracil-DNA glycosylase treatment, a first 18-cycle PCR used universal primers M1SS and BC2_uni_R on all cDNA. In the source study's methods: Normalization of each sample was performed by random selection of 1 million high-quality reads, each carrying a distinct molecular identifier. Instead of being binned into consensus sequences, reads with shared molecular identifiers were discarded. MiTCR, run with a Q25 quality threshold and the strictest error-elimination algorithm, handled CDR3 identification, clonotype clustering and error correction. A nonparametric unseen species model using Euler transformation provided a lower-bound estimate of total TCR beta diversity. Using fastp trimming at Q25 and MiXCR clonotype assembly, TCRdb reanalyzed the public sequencing data and kept in-frame beta chains. When rows share a CDR3 protein, they turn into one entry using the most common DNA and genes. Here the V and J calls rest on TCRdb's processing, not on the authors' analysis. A total of about 930,000 distinct CDR3 sequences appear in this sample, about 27% of them only once. Roughly 10% of the sample lies in the top ten.

This clonotype was counted many times. The antigen it recognizes is unknown. The junction and the germline gene differ at one end; a read error may be behind it. This sample was shared with a second study, whose subject was T cells of mothers and their children. That second publication adds: Nine systemically healthy Caucasian individuals, comprising three mothers and their six children, were included as donors. cDNA synthesis consumed the entire amount of extracted RNA, loaded at around 1.5 ug RNA in each 15 ul reaction. Sample barcodes and 2-4 random nucleotides were added via the M1S primer in the second PCR. Each mother yielded over 10 million TCR beta CDR3 reads and each child a few million reads. Thymic selection shapes the output of TCR recombination in a similar way in related and unrelated pairs, and inherited differences have a minor effect. Normalized repertoire overlap in related mother-child pairs was always slightly higher than in unrelated mother-child pairs, but the difference was never significant. Persistent microchimeric T cell clones were not detected, at a sensitivity of about 100 clones per million clonotypes. The study used deep NGS to compare TCR beta repertoires of mothers and children, seeking features distinguishing related mother-child pairs from unrelated individuals. On average, the children were approximately 11 +/- 4 years old, while the mothers were 40 +/- 4 years old. Libraries were sequenced on Illumina HiSeq 2000 with 100+100 nt paired-end reads after adapter ligation with NEBNext reagents. To prevent cross-contamination, the mother and child libraries were prepared a month apart and were sequenced in separate runs. For each donor, between about 450,000 and 2,300,000 distinct TCR beta clonotypes were identified. Naive TCR beta clonotypes were estimated from low-frequency clonotypes matched to each donor's FACS-determined naive share, without sorting.

The sequencing input was blood. The sequence joins TRBV7-2 to TRBJ2-5, and TRBD2 matches 9 of the central bases. The clonotype was recovered from a middle-aged woman in good health. The DNA sequence reads TGTGCCAGCAGCCTAGCGGGAACAGGGCCCAAAGAGACCCAGTACTTC. It translates as CASSLAGTGPKETQYF.